The T cell receptor (beta chain) under discussion was sequenced for a study of T cells in Graves' hyperthyroidism and ophthalmopathy. From RNA transcripts, TCR beta CDR3 regions were amplified. HTBI primers were the set used in a first-round RT-PCR of the TCR CDR3. TCRdb itself ran the multiplex PCR reads through MiXCR, one entry per CDR3 protein. The repertoire holds nearly 750,000 distinct CDR3 sequences, with under 45% as singletons. Trimming stripped 0 bases from V and 6 bases from J, with 18 bases between. Germline-derived CDR1 and CDR2 are LGHNA and YSLEER. The CDR3 length is 16 residues. This clonotype has a handful of counts.

The TCR comes from a woman in her thirties or forties with Graves' hyperthyroidism. Material: blood. The V gene is TRBV4-3, the J gene TRBJ2-7; a weak D match, TRBD1 (6 bases). DNA of the CDR3: TGCGCCAGCAGCCAAGAATCCCCCCCAGGGGTTAGCGAGCAGTACTTC. This codes for CASSQESPPGVSEQYF.